A selection of T cell receptor beta chains follows, all from one sample in a study of blood T cell repertoires in COVID-19. Profiling relied on immunoSEQ multiplex PCR, and the TCRdb table lists in-frame clones only, not all of them. This table holds 250,000 to 350,000 clones, around 85% found once. Source material: peripheral blood. These receptors all stem from a woman aged 50 to 60 with active or convalescent COVID-19. CDR3s include the opening cysteine and the closing phenylalanine or tryptophan. Each record gives: clone size, D gene, J gene, CDR3 length, V gene, CDR3 DNA, CDR3 protein. A D gene is named only where the DNA matches it firmly. Rows may omit the clone size; those that give it use once, few, many or a size class.

clone_size: .; d_call: .; j_call: TRBJ1-2; cdr3_length: 13; v_call: TRBV25-1; cdr3_nt: TGTGCCAGCAGGGAGCGATCCGGCTATGGCTACACCTTC; cdr3_aa: CASRERSGYGYTF
clone_size: .; d_call: TRBD1; j_call: TRBJ2-3; cdr3_length: 15; v_call: TRBV5-1; cdr3_nt: TGCGCCAGCAGCTCTAGGACAGGGGGAGGAGATACGCAGTATTTT; cdr3_aa: CASSSRTGGGDTQYF
clone_size: .; d_call: .; j_call: TRBJ1-4; cdr3_length: 15; v_call: TRBV10-3; cdr3_nt: TGTGCCATCGGGAGGTCGAACAAGATTAATGAAAAACTGTTTTTT; cdr3_aa: CAIGRSNKINEKLFF
clone_size: .; d_call: TRBD2; j_call: TRBJ2-1; cdr3_length: 19; v_call: TRBV28; cdr3_nt: TGTGCCAGCAGTCCTCCGCCCGGGACTAGCGGGAGGGCCGTGTGGAAGCAGTTCTTC; cdr3_aa: CASSPPPGTSGRAVWKQFF
clone_size: .; d_call: TRBD2; j_call: TRBJ2-1; cdr3_length: 17; v_call: TRBV9; cdr3_nt: TGTGCCAGCAGCGTAGGCCCGGATAGCGGGAGTTTCACTGAGCAGTTCTTC; cdr3_aa: CASSVGPDSGSFTEQFF
clone_size: .; d_call: TRBD2; j_call: TRBJ2-1; cdr3_length: 17; v_call: TRBV3-1/TRBV3-2; cdr3_nt: TGTGCCAGCAGCCAAGTTTTAGCGGGAGGGCCACGGAATGAGCAGTTCTTC; cdr3_aa: CASSQVLAGGPRNEQFF
clone_size: .; d_call: .; j_call: TRBJ2-7; cdr3_length: 13; v_call: TRBV7-3; cdr3_nt: TGTGCCAGCAGCTTAGGGGAGCCCTACGAGCAGTACTTC; cdr3_aa: CASSLGEPYEQYF
clone_size: .; d_call: TRBD1; j_call: TRBJ2-7; cdr3_length: 14; v_call: TRBV2; cdr3_nt: TGTGCCGTATCTGAACAGGGGGCGAAATACGAGCAGTACTTC; cdr3_aa: CAVSEQGAKYEQYF
clone_size: .; d_call: .; j_call: TRBJ2-2; cdr3_length: 14; v_call: TRBV19; cdr3_nt: TGTGCCAGTAGTACAGGGGAAAACACCGGGGAGCTGTTTTTT; cdr3_aa: CASSTGENTGELFF
clone_size: few; d_call: TRBD2; j_call: TRBJ2-7; cdr3_length: 15; v_call: TRBV5-1; cdr3_nt: TGCGCCAGCAGCTTGGGACCAGCGGGGACCTACGAGCAGTACTTC; cdr3_aa: CASSLGPAGTYEQYF
clone_size: .; d_call: .; j_call: TRBJ1-3; cdr3_length: 13; v_call: TRBV3-1/TRBV3-2; cdr3_nt: TGTGCCACCTCGGCGGGCTCTGGAAACACCATATATTTT; cdr3_aa: CATSAGSGNTIYF
clone_size: .; d_call: .; j_call: TRBJ1-6; cdr3_length: 17; v_call: TRBV13; cdr3_nt: TGTGCCAGCAGCTACGGGGGGGGATACTCCTATAATTCACCCCTCCACTTT; cdr3_aa: CASSYGGGYSYNSPLHF
clone_size: .; d_call: .; j_call: TRBJ2-2; cdr3_length: 15; v_call: TRBV27; cdr3_nt: TGTGCCAGCAGTCCGCCGGGAACGAGGGAGGGGGAGCTGTTTTTT; cdr3_aa: CASSPPGTREGELFF
clone_size: .; d_call: TRBD1; j_call: TRBJ2-7; cdr3_length: 15; v_call: TRBV19; cdr3_nt: TGTGCCAGTAGACCGGACAGGGGGGGGATCTACGAGCAGTACTTC; cdr3_aa: CASRPDRGGIYEQYF
clone_size: .; d_call: .; j_call: TRBJ2-7; cdr3_length: 16; v_call: TRBV19; cdr3_nt: TGTGCCAGTAGTCCCTCAGCGTCCACCTTATGGTACGAGCAGTACTTC; cdr3_aa: CASSPSASTLWYEQYF
clone_size: .; d_call: .; j_call: TRBJ1-2; cdr3_length: 15; v_call: TRBV4-1; cdr3_nt: TGCGCCAGCAGCCCTCCCCGCGGGGGGAGCTATGGCTACACCTTC; cdr3_aa: CASSPPRGGSYGYTF
clone_size: .; d_call: .; j_call: TRBJ1-4; cdr3_length: 14; v_call: TRBV5-1; cdr3_nt: TGCGCCAGCAGCTCCGGGGAGGGCGGTGAAAAACTGTTTTTT; cdr3_aa: CASSSGEGGEKLFF
clone_size: .; d_call: .; j_call: TRBJ1-1; cdr3_length: 13; v_call: TRBV7-8; cdr3_nt: TGTGCCAGCAGCCCTAGACTGAACACTGAAGCTTTCTTT; cdr3_aa: CASSPRLNTEAFF
clone_size: .; d_call: TRBD1; j_call: TRBJ2-1; cdr3_length: 15; v_call: TRBV7-9; cdr3_nt: TGTGCCAGCATCGCTGGACAGGGGGGATACAATGAGCAGTTCTTC; cdr3_aa: CASIAGQGGYNEQFF
clone_size: .; d_call: TRBD2; j_call: TRBJ2-1; cdr3_length: 14; v_call: TRBV5-4; cdr3_nt: TGTGCCAGCAGCAACCGGACTAGCGGGAGAGTATGGTTCTTC; cdr3_aa: CASSNRTSGRVWFF
clone_size: .; d_call: TRBD1; j_call: TRBJ2-3; cdr3_length: 13; v_call: TRBV12-3/TRBV12-4; cdr3_nt: TGTGCCAGCAGAGGGGGCTGGCCAGATACGCAGTATTTT; cdr3_aa: CASRGGWPDTQYF
clone_size: .; d_call: .; j_call: TRBJ2-2; cdr3_length: 11; v_call: TRBV30; cdr3_nt: TGTGCGGGCCTAAACACCGGGGAGCTGTTTTTT; cdr3_aa: CAGLNTGELFF
clone_size: once; d_call: .; j_call: TRBJ2-3; cdr3_length: 15; v_call: TRBV7-9; cdr3_nt: TGTGCCAGCAGCTTAGGGACAGCCTACACAGATACGCAGTATTTT; cdr3_aa: CASSLGTAYTDTQYF
clone_size: .; d_call: TRBD1; j_call: TRBJ2-1; cdr3_length: 14; v_call: TRBV11-3; cdr3_nt: TGTGCCAGCAGCCCTAGGGCAGGGGGCGATGAGCAGTTCTTC; cdr3_aa: CASSPRAGGDEQFF
clone_size: .; d_call: TRBD1; j_call: TRBJ1-6; cdr3_length: 15; v_call: TRBV28; cdr3_nt: TGTGCCAGCAGTTTTACAGGGGGGTATTATTCACCCCTCCACTTT; cdr3_aa: CASSFTGGYYSPLHF
clone_size: .; d_call: .; j_call: TRBJ1-2; cdr3_length: 19; v_call: TRBV21-1; cdr3_nt: TGTGCCAGCAGCAAAGCTGTCGGGGACAGATCCCTTCAACTATACGGCTACACCTTC; cdr3_aa: CASSKAVGDRSLQLYGYTF
clone_size: .; d_call: .; j_call: TRBJ1-1; cdr3_length: 17; v_call: TRBV11-2; cdr3_nt: TGTGCCAGCAGCCAGCGCCAGGGGTTGATAATGGGCACTGAAGCTTTCTTT; cdr3_aa: CASSQRQGLIMGTEAFF
clone_size: .; d_call: .; j_call: TRBJ1-2; cdr3_length: 13; v_call: TRBV12-3/TRBV12-4; cdr3_nt: TGTGCCAGCAGCCCGGACAGTCTAGGAGGCTACACCTTC; cdr3_aa: CASSPDSLGGYTF
clone_size: .; d_call: TRBD1; j_call: TRBJ1-6; cdr3_length: 16; v_call: TRBV5-5; cdr3_nt: TGTGCCAGCAGCTTCCAGACAGGGGCAATGAGTTCACCCCTCCACTTT; cdr3_aa: CASSFQTGAMSSPLHF
clone_size: .; d_call: .; j_call: TRBJ1-2; cdr3_length: 16; v_call: TRBV3-1/TRBV3-2; cdr3_nt: TGTGCCAGCAGCCAAGGACCCCAACTAGGGTCCTATGGCTACACCTTC; cdr3_aa: CASSQGPQLGSYGYTF
clone_size: .; d_call: TRBD2; j_call: TRBJ2-2; cdr3_length: 16; v_call: TRBV5-5; cdr3_nt: TGTGCCAGCAGCCCCCCGACTAGCGGGAGCGCTGGGGAGCTGTTTTTT; cdr3_aa: CASSPPTSGSAGELFF
clone_size: .; d_call: TRBD2; j_call: TRBJ2-7; cdr3_length: 15; v_call: TRBV2; cdr3_nt: TGTGCCAGCAGTGAATCTAGCGGGAGGACCTACGAGCAGTACTTC; cdr3_aa: CASSESSGRTYEQYF
clone_size: .; d_call: .; j_call: TRBJ1-1; cdr3_length: 15; v_call: TRBV27; cdr3_nt: TGTGCCAGCAGTTTACGGGCCGGGGTAAACACTGAAGCTTTCTTT; cdr3_aa: CASSLRAGVNTEAFF
clone_size: few; d_call: TRBD2; j_call: TRBJ2-1; cdr3_length: 15; v_call: TRBV7-6; cdr3_nt: TGTGCCAGCAGCGCCCTAGCGGGGGCCTACAATGAGCAGTTCTTC; cdr3_aa: CASSALAGAYNEQFF
clone_size: .; d_call: .; j_call: TRBJ1-1; cdr3_length: 13; v_call: TRBV18; cdr3_nt: TGTGCCAGCTCATCGGACACGAACACTGAAGCTTTCTTT; cdr3_aa: CASSSDTNTEAFF
clone_size: .; d_call: TRBD2; j_call: TRBJ2-2; cdr3_length: 16; v_call: TRBV30; cdr3_nt: TGTGCCTGGAGTAGGGGACTAGCGGGTAACACCGGGGAGCTGTTTTTT; cdr3_aa: CAWSRGLAGNTGELFF
clone_size: .; d_call: .; j_call: TRBJ1-4; cdr3_length: 15; v_call: TRBV5-6; cdr3_nt: TGTGCCAGCAGCACCCCGACAGCAGCTAATGAAAAACTGTTTTTT; cdr3_aa: CASSTPTAANEKLFF
clone_size: .; d_call: .; j_call: TRBJ2-2; cdr3_length: 14; v_call: TRBV13; cdr3_nt: TGTGCCAGCAGCGCCCCTTGGAGTGCCGGGGAGCTGTTTTTT; cdr3_aa: CASSAPWSAGELFF
clone_size: few; d_call: .; j_call: TRBJ1-3; cdr3_length: 13; v_call: TRBV12-3/TRBV12-4; cdr3_nt: TGTGCCAGCAGTTCCCCCCCCTTCCACACCATATATTTT; cdr3_aa: CASSSPPFHTIYF
clone_size: once; d_call: .; j_call: TRBJ1-5; cdr3_length: 14; v_call: TRBV28; cdr3_nt: TGTGCCAGCAGTATGGGGGGGGGAGTCCAGCCCCAGCATTTT; cdr3_aa: CASSMGGGVQPQHF
clone_size: .; d_call: TRBD1; j_call: TRBJ1-5; cdr3_length: 15; v_call: TRBV6-5; cdr3_nt: TGTGCCAGCAGCTGGGGGACAGGGTCACATCAGCCCCAGCATTTT; cdr3_aa: CASSWGTGSHQPQHF
clone_size: .; d_call: .; j_call: TRBJ2-7; cdr3_length: 11; v_call: TRBV7-9; cdr3_nt: TGTGCCAGCAGCGTCCAGGTAGAGCTCAACTTC; cdr3_aa: CASSVQVELNF
clone_size: once; d_call: TRBD2; j_call: TRBJ2-2; cdr3_length: 21; v_call: TRBV3-1/TRBV3-2; cdr3_nt: TGTGCCAGCAGCCATCTTCCCCCGGGACTAGCGGGAGGGGCAACCACCGGGGAGCTGTTTTTT; cdr3_aa: CASSHLPPGLAGGATTGELFF
clone_size: .; d_call: .; j_call: TRBJ1-2; cdr3_length: 15; v_call: TRBV3-1/TRBV3-2; cdr3_nt: TGTGCCAGCAGCCAGTCCCAGGGTCCGACCTATGGCTACACCTTC; cdr3_aa: CASSQSQGPTYGYTF
clone_size: .; d_call: TRBD1; j_call: TRBJ2-1; cdr3_length: 14; v_call: TRBV27; cdr3_nt: TGTGCCAGCAGTCCAAGGACAGGGTCGGGTGAGCAGTTCTTC; cdr3_aa: CASSPRTGSGEQFF
clone_size: .; d_call: .; j_call: TRBJ1-1; cdr3_length: 13; v_call: TRBV12-3/TRBV12-4; cdr3_nt: TGTGCCAGCAGTCCGACTACAGGGAGTGAAGCTTTCTTT; cdr3_aa: CASSPTTGSEAFF
clone_size: .; d_call: TRBD2; j_call: TRBJ2-3; cdr3_length: 14; v_call: TRBV19; cdr3_nt: TGTGCCAGTAGTCTCGGGGGGAGAACAGATACGCAGTATTTT; cdr3_aa: CASSLGGRTDTQYF
clone_size: few; d_call: .; j_call: TRBJ1-2; cdr3_length: 14; v_call: TRBV5-6; cdr3_nt: TGTGCCAGCATCGACAAGGGGTTGGGCTATGGCTACACCTTC; cdr3_aa: CASIDKGLGYGYTF